This T cell receptor beta chain emerged from a study of cytomegalovirus exposure and HLA in healthy donors. Looking at the study overall: Earlier sequencing of about 179 million T cells yielded approximately 100 million unique TCR beta sequences.

This clone was recorded a few times. What it binds is unknown. The PCR ran on 60 Vbeta and 13 Jbeta primers. Produced via immunoSEQ multiplex PCR; TCRdb's table is partial and in-frame only. The sample consists of under 95,000 clones, 70% to 85% of them appearing once. Study outcomes and limitations: It was likely that a cluster of highly shared sequence variants was a sequencing artifact. Cytomegalovirus status was reportedly diagnosed by the classifier with high sensitivity and specificity. Presence/absence analyses assumed roughly uniform sequencing depth across donors, which may not hold.

The receptor was derived from a man aged 30 to 45 in good health and CMV-seropositive. The sample comprised PBMCs.

CDR3 sequence (DNA): TGTGCCACCAGCAGAAACCAACAGGGGGCGCGAGGCTACACCTTC. It translates to CATSRNQQGARGYTF. The chain is built from TRBV15 and TRBJ1-2; 9 positions match TRBD1. This CDR3 region has 15 residues. V lost 2 bases and J lost 8; bases outside the gene matches: 9. Looked up from germline, CDR1 is LNHNV and CDR2 is YYDKDF (reference sequence).